These T cell receptor beta chains were read from a single sample in a study of blood T cell repertoires in COVID-19. Profiling relied on immunoSEQ multiplex PCR, and the TCRdb table lists in-frame clones only, not all of them. The sample consists of under 40,000 clones, approximately 90% of them appearing once. Specimen: peripheral blood. All receptors come from a woman over 75 with active or convalescent COVID-19. Both conserved end residues are part of each CDR3. D genes are given only for firm matches. Rows may omit the clone size; those that give it use once, few, many or a size class.

abundance | d_gene | j_gene | v_gene | CDR3aa | CDR3nt
- | - | TRBJ2-3 | TRBV28 | CASTSLAQPSTDTQYF | TGTGCCAGCACCTCGTTAGCGCAACCTAGCACAGATACGCAGTATTTT
- | - | TRBJ1-4 | TRBV7-9 | CASMPQSIGGSNEKLFF | TGTGCCAGCATGCCTCAATCGATCGGGGGGTCTAATGAAAAACTGTTTTTT
- | - | TRBJ2-7 | TRBV2 | CASSGTVVYEQYF | TGTGCCAGCAGTGGGACAGTTGTATACGAGCAGTACTTC
- | TRBD2 | TRBJ2-7 | TRBV11-2 | CASSLLVAGGPKSYEQYF | TGTGCCAGCAGCTTACTCGTAGCGGGGGGGCCGAAGAGCTACGAGCAGTACTTC
- | TRBD1 | TRBJ1-2 | TRBV24-1 | CATSDRGQNYGYTF | TGTGCCACCAGTGACCGGGGACAGAACTATGGCTACACCTTC
- | TRBD1 | TRBJ2-2 | TRBV4-1 | CASSHPGQGASGELFF | TGCGCCAGCAGCCACCCCGGACAGGGGGCGAGCGGGGAGCTGTTTTTT
- | - | TRBJ2-7 | TRBV27 | CASSSTLTGYPQGVEQYF | TGTGCCAGCAGTTCGACCCTTACAGGGTACCCACAGGGCGTCGAGCAGTACTTC
- | TRBD1 | TRBJ2-6 | TRBV5-5 | CASSTITGGLSGANVLTF | TGTGCCAGCAGTACAATTACAGGGGGTCTCTCTGGGGCCAACGTCCTGACTTTC
- | TRBD2 | TRBJ2-1 | TRBV5-1 | CASSQILAGGPVARNNEQFF | TGCGCCAGCAGCCAAATACTAGCGGGGGGGCCCGTGGCCCGGAACAATGAGCAGTTCTTC
- | TRBD1 | TRBJ2-2 | TRBV5-1 | CASSLRPGQGRAGELFF | TGCGCCAGCAGCTTGAGACCGGGACAGGGTCGGGCCGGGGAGCTGTTTTTT
- | - | TRBJ2-3 | TRBV2 | CASSPRGNEGDTQYF | TGTGCCAGCAGTCCCCGGGGGAATGAGGGAGATACGCAGTATTTT
- | - | TRBJ1-4 | TRBV4-1 | CASSQESASTNEKLFF | TGCGCCAGCAGCCAGGAGTCAGCGTCAACTAATGAAAAACTGTTTTTT
- | - | TRBJ1-2 | TRBV3-1/TRBV3-2 | CASSPVATPGGYGYTF | TGTGCCAGCAGCCCAGTTGCGACACCCGGAGGGTATGGCTACACCTTC
once | - | TRBJ1-6 | TRBV6-5 | CASTLTASPNSPLHF | TGTGCCAGCACTTTGACAGCGTCACCCAATTCACCCCTCCACTTT
- | - | TRBJ1-2 | TRBV18 | CASSPKGDGYTF | TGTGCCAGCTCACCCAAAGGGGATGGCTACACCTTC
- | - | TRBJ1-1 | TRBV2 | CASSEARSGLTEAFF | TGTGCCAGCAGTGAAGCTCGAAGTGGACTAACTGAAGCTTTCTTT
- | TRBD2 | TRBJ2-3 | TRBV6-6 | CASSYRTSGYTDTQYF | TGTGCCAGCAGTTACCGGACTAGCGGGTACACAGATACGCAGTATTTT
- | - | TRBJ1-5 | TRBV5-1 | CASSLQHRPENQPQHF | TGCGCCAGCAGCTTGCAACACAGGCCCGAAAATCAGCCCCAGCATTTT
- | - | TRBJ1-5 | TRBV2 | CASSEERGSNQPQHF | TGTGCCAGCAGTGAAGAACGGGGTAGCAATCAGCCCCAGCATTTT
- | - | TRBJ1-2 | TRBV5-8 | CASSLEVRAGYTF | TGTGCCAGCAGCTTGGAAGTCCGAGCCGGCTACACCTTC
- | TRBD2 | TRBJ2-3 | TRBV18 | CASSPPLGTSGGDTQYF | TGTGCCAGCTCACCACCCCTTGGGACTAGCGGGGGAGATACGCAGTATTTT
once | TRBD1 | TRBJ1-2 | TRBV28 | CACAGTGVYGYTF | TGTGCCTGCGCCGGGACAGGAGTCTATGGCTACACCTTC
- | TRBD2 | TRBJ2-5 | TRBV10-3 | CAISPGGGETQYF | TGTGCCATCAGTCCGGGAGGAGGTGAGACCCAGTACTTC